Presented here are 27 T cell receptor beta chains from one specimen sequenced in a study of beta chain features in type 1 diabetes. Study results and caveats: Among patients with Type 1 diabetes, TCRB CDR3s were moderately but significantly shorter in every one of the four CD4+ subsets.

The entirety of the isolated RNA underwent reverse transcription, so expressed TCRB transcripts were sequenced. The assay was immunoSEQ multiplex PCR, and TCRdb's table has in-frame clones only and misses some. The sample shows approximately 130,000 clones, around 15% of them seen only once. No antigens are known for them. The sample comprised central memory CD4+ T cells from blood. The source is a man aged 18 to 29 with type 1 diabetes.

This clone was counted only a few times. The J gene is TRBJ2-7, the V gene TRBV29-1, with TRBD1 identical over 9 bases. V lost 0 bases and J lost 5; bases outside the gene matches: 5. The CDR3 length is 14 residues. CDR1 SQVTM and CDR2 ANQGSEA come from the germline V gene. The CDR3 bases are TGCAGCGTTGAAGAACCGGGACAGGGCAACGAGCAGTACTTC. It yields the protein CSVEEPGQGNEQYF.

The rearrangement links TRBV5-1 to TRBJ1-6; the D gene is possibly TRBD1 (5 bases). V was cut by 1 base and J by 7 bases, with 12 bases left in between. CDR1 and CDR2 from the germline V gene are SGHRS and YFSETQ. The CDR3 sequence is 15 residues long. The CDR3 nucleotides are TGCGCCAGCAGCTTGATGGGCAGGGAGAATTCACCCCTCCACTTT. It specifies CASSLMGRENSPLHF.

This clone appeared many times. This sequence joins TRBV7-2 and TRBJ2-1; the match to TRBD2 covers 10 bases. Germline lookup yields CDR1 SGHTA and CDR2 FQGNSA. Trimming at V came to 1 base and at J to 6 bases, leaving 3 bases not matched to a gene. This CDR3 has 15 amino acids. The CDR3 reads CASSLEPSGSNEQFF. CDR3 sequence (DNA): TGTGCCAGCAGCTTAGAGCCTAGCGGGAGCAATGAGCAGTTCTTC. The complete variable domain, with remaining parts taken from reference TRBV7-2 and TRBJ2-1, reads GAGVSQSPSNKVTEKGKDVELRCDPISGHTALYWYRQSLGQGLEFLIYFQGNSAPDKSGLPSDRFSAERTGGSVSTLTIQRTQQEDSAVYLCASSLEPSGSNEQFFGPGTRLTVL.

This clone has a single count. Different DNA sequences within this sample yield the same CDR3. The chain combines TRBV30 with TRBJ1-2; 8 positions agree with TRBD1. The CDR3 totals 13 residues. Trimming at V came to 1 base and at J to 2 bases, leaving 0 bases not matched to a gene. Germline V CDR1 and CDR2: GTSNPN, SVGIG (reference sequence). The DNA of the CDR3 is TGTGCCTGGAGTGGACAGGGGAACTATGGCTACACCTTC. Translating gives CAWSGQGNYGYTF.

This sequence joins TRBV7-2 and TRBJ2-6; no definite D call. The germline V gene has CDR1 SGHTA and CDR2 FQGNSA. This CDR3 spans 15 amino acids. The V gene lost 1 base and the J gene lost 0 bases, with 4 bases spanning the gap. The CDR3 sequence: CASSLGFSGANVLTF. DNA for the CDR3: TGTGCCAGCAGCTTAGGGTTCTCTGGGGCCAACGTCCTGACTTTC. Full variable domain (remainder filled in from reference TRBV7-2 and TRBJ2-6): GAGVSQSPSNKVTEKGKDVELRCDPISGHTALYWYRQSLGQGLEFLIYFQGNSAPDKSGLPSDRFSAERTGGSVSTLTIQRTQQEDSAVYLCASSLGFSGANVLTFGAGSRLTVL.

This clone was observed a few times. A far larger clone is one base from this, pointing to a likely read error. This chain connects TRBV7-2 to TRBJ2-1; D perhaps matches TRBD2 (5 bases). Looked up from germline, CDR1 is SGHTA and CDR2 is FQGNSA. This CDR3 is 12 amino acids long. The DNA for the CDR3 is TGTGCCAGCAGCTTACTCCGGGATGAGCAGGTCTTC. This gives the protein CASSLLRDEQVF.

This clone was observed a handful of times. J is TRBJ1-1 and V is TRBV19, with D possibly TRBD1 on 6 matching bases. Germline V lookup: CDR1 LNHDA, CDR2 SQIVND (reference sequence). The CDR3 has 15 amino acids. V was clipped by 4 bases and J by 0 bases, with 12 bases between them. CDR3 in amino acids: CASSTLRDMNTEAFF. The CDR3 nucleotides are TGTGCCAGTAGTACTCTTCGGGACATGAACACTGAAGCTTTCTTT.

This clone was counted a few times. The J gene is TRBJ2-7, the V gene TRBV5-4, with 12 bases aligning to TRBD2. Germline CDR1 reads SGHNT; CDR2 reads YYREEE (reference sequence). The CDR3 is 15 amino acids. Trimming took 4 bases from V and 9 from J; bases not matched to a gene: 11. The CDR3 region is CASSGRLAGVGSQYF. The CDR3 DNA follows: TGTGCCAGCAGCGGACGACTAGCGGGAGTAGGGTCGCAGTACTTC. The whole variable domain, remainder taken from reference TRBV5-4 and TRBJ2-7, is ETGVTQSPTHLIKTRGQQVTLRCSSQSGHNTVSWYQQALGQGPQFIFQYYREEENGRGNFPPRFSGLQFPNYSSELNVNALELDDSALYLCASSGRLAGVGSQYFGPGTRLTVT.

This clone was counted ten times or more. The rearrangement links TRBV4-1 to TRBJ2-1; 7 nucleotides align to TRBD2. This CDR3 is 14 amino acids long. Germline CDR1 MGHRA, CDR2 YSYEKL. J was trimmed by 10 bases and V by 3 bases; bases with no gene match: 9. This chain's CDR3 is CASSQLTGRGEQFF. DNA for the CDR3: TGCGCCAGCAGCCAGCTCACGGGGAGGGGCGAGCAGTTCTTC.

The chain carries TRBV29-1 and TRBJ2-3; 8 bases fit TRBD2. Germline V gene lookup returns CDR1 SQVTM and CDR2 ANQGSEA. Unmatched junction bases numbered 10, after V lost 5 bases and J lost 0 bases. The CDR3 runs 16 residues. CDR3: CSVRGTGGTSTDTQYF. The CDR3 nucleotides are TGCAGCGTTAGGGGAACGGGAGGGACTAGCACAGATACGCAGTATTTT.

A few counts support this clone. The rearrangement uses TRBV7-9 and TRBJ2-7; D may correspond to TRBD1 or TRBD2 (5 bases each). CDR1 SEHNR and CDR2 FQNEAQ come from the germline V gene (reference sequence). The CDR3 is made up of 12 amino acids. V lost 3 bases and J 4 bases, leaving 7 bases between the germline ends. CDR3: CASSFEGYEQYF. In DNA form, the CDR3 reads TGTGCCAGCAGCTTCGAGGGGTACGAGCAGTACTTC.

This clone occurred a few times. This sequence joins TRBV30 and TRBJ2-5; 14 bases are a match to TRBD2. Germline values: CDR1 GTSNPN, CDR2 SVGIG (reference sequence). The CDR3 consists of 16 residues. J was trimmed by 3 bases and V by 0 bases; bases with no gene match: 3. Written as DNA, the CDR3 is TGTGCCTGGAGTGTATCGGGACTAGCGGGAGAAGAGACCCAGTACTTC. Protein product: CAWSVSGLAGEETQYF.

This sequence joins TRBV2 and TRBJ2-7; 8 bases agree with TRBD1. The CDR3 length is 14 residues. Germline CDR1 and CDR2: SNHLY and FYNNEI. Trimming at V came to 6 bases and at J to 2 bases, leaving 6 bases not matched to a gene. The chain's CDR3 is CASRQDRETYEQYF. As DNA, the CDR3 is TGTGCCAGCAGGCAGGACAGGGAGACCTACGAGCAGTACTTC.

V gene TRBV30 combines with J gene TRBJ2-7; unclear D gene. In germline, CDR1 is GTSNPN, CDR2 SVGIG (reference sequence). The CDR3 consists of 14 residues. Trimming removed 2 bases at V and 3 bases at J, with 14 bases between. The CDR3: CAWSPAMDFYEQYF. The CDR3 DNA is TGTGCCTGGAGTCCGGCGATGGATTTCTACGAGCAGTACTTC.

The chain carries TRBV7-2 and TRBJ2-7; 10 bases line up with TRBD2. After removal of 3 bases from V and 2 bases from J, the junction contained 10 bases not matched to a gene. The CDR3 totals 17 residues. CDR1 and CDR2 (germline): SGHTA, FQGNSA. The CDR3 sequence: CASSFQLAGRPPYEQYF. The CDR3 DNA reads as TGTGCCAGCAGCTTCCAACTAGCGGGGCGACCTCCCTACGAGCAGTACTTC.

The chain links TRBV11-1 to TRBJ1-1; D is possibly TRBD1 (5 bases). Germline assignment: CDR1 SGHAT and CDR2 FQDESV (reference sequence). Between the trimmed V and J ends, which lost 5 bases and 1 base, there was a span of 8 bases. The CDR3 has 13 residues. DNA for the CDR3: TGTGCCAGCAGCAGCCAGGGGAACACTGAAGCTTTCTTT. Translating it yields CASSSQGNTEAFF.

The J gene is TRBJ1-4, the V gene TRBV28; D ambiguous. The CDR3 is made up of 12 amino acids. Germline V gene data show CDR1 as MDHEN and CDR2 as SYDVKM. The CDR3 sequence is CGAGATNEKLFF. CDR3 nucleotide sequence: TGTGGGGCGGGTGCAACTAATGAAAAACTGTTTTTT.

This clone has only a few counts. This rearrangement joins TRBV4-2 to TRBJ2-1; 8 bases are a match to TRBD2. Germline CDR1 reads LGHNA; CDR2 reads YNFKEQ. J gave up 0 bases and V 4 bases, and 5 bases lay outside the gene matches. The CDR3 length is 16 residues. In nucleotides, the CDR3 is TGTGCCAGCAGCCCCGCCGGGACTAGCTCCTACAATGAGCAGTTCTTC. This translates into CASSPAGTSSYNEQFF.

In its sample, this clone was seen once. One junction end does not reproduce the germline sequence, and a read error may be involved. The J gene is TRBJ2-6, the V gene TRBV7-7, with no clear D. This CDR3 is 14 amino acids long. Germline CDR1 is SSHAT and CDR2 is FNYEAQ (reference sequence). The CDR3 nucleotides read TGTGCTAGCAGCGCCTTTTCTGGGGCCAACGTCCTGACTTTC. This translates into CASSAFSGANVLTF.

J is TRBJ2-5 and V is TRBV7-9, with D uncertain. This CDR3 is 11 amino acids long. Trimming left V 2 bases short and J 5 bases short, with 3 bases between. The germline V gene encodes CDR1 SEHNR and CDR2 FQNEAQ (reference sequence). This CDR3 reads CASSLSETQYF. The CDR3 nucleotides read TGTGCCAGCAGCTTAAGTGAGACCCAGTACTTC.

This chain connects TRBV7-9 to TRBJ2-5; possibly TRBD2 for D (6 bases). CDR3 length equals 15 residues. V shed 5 bases and J shed 2 bases, with 15 bases lying between them. From germline, CDR1 is SEHNR and CDR2 FQNEAQ (reference sequence). The CDR3 nucleotides are TGTGCCAGCAGCCCGCGGAGGGGATGGCAAGAGACCCAGTACTTC. Its protein product is CASSPRRGWQETQYF.

This clone was seen a handful of times. The genes are TRBV18 and TRBJ2-3; 7 bases are shared with TRBD2. The CDR3 is 15 residues long. The ends lost 2 bases at V and 4 bases at J; junction bases unmatched: 6. From germline, CDR1 is KGHSH and CDR2 LQKENI. This CDR3 is CASSPGTSGADTQYF. The DNA of the CDR3 is TGTGCCAGCTCACCAGGGACCAGCGGGGCAGATACGCAGTATTTT.

CDR3 residues: CAWSALWRMNTEAFF. The CDR3 nucleotides are TGTGCCTGGAGTGCCCTATGGCGCATGAACACTGAAGCTTTCTTT. The V gene is TRBV30, the J gene TRBJ1-1; D is undetermined. V gave up 1 base and J gave up 0 bases, with 12 bases separating them. Germline assignment: CDR1 GTSNPN and CDR2 SVGIG (reference sequence). The CDR3 has 15 residues. Full variable domain (rest looked up from reference TRBV30 and TRBJ1-1): SQTIHQWPATLVQPVGSPLSLECTVEGTSNPNLYWYRQAAGRGLQLLFYSVGIGQISSEVPQNLSASRPQDRQFILSSKKLLLSDSGFYLCAWSALWRMNTEAFFGQGTRLTVV.

This clone came up a few times. The chain employs TRBV10-3 and TRBJ2-7; no clear D gene. Germline V gene data show CDR1 as ENHRY and CDR2 as SYGVKD. V lost 8 bases and J 2 bases, leaving 16 bases between the germline ends. The CDR3 consists of 14 residues. The CDR3 region is CAIQSAENPYEQYF. CDR3 nucleotides: TGTGCCATCCAAAGTGCCGAAAACCCCTACGAGCAGTACTTC.

This clone has a handful of counts. The J gene is TRBJ2-7, the V gene TRBV6-5; D gene unclear. Trimming left V 4 bases short and J 2 bases short, with 15 bases between. The CDR3 has 15 amino acids. Germline assignment: CDR1 MNHEY and CDR2 SVGAGI. CDR3 DNA sequence: TGTGCCAGCAGTTTTAACCTGAAGTGGCCCTACGAGCAGTACTTC. Protein product: CASSFNLKWPYEQYF.

The chain couples TRBV9 to TRBJ1-2; no definite D call. CDR3 length: 16 residues. V lost 5 bases to trimming and J lost 8 bases, with 25 bases between them. CDR1 is SGDLS, CDR2 YYNGEE, per germline. CDR3 loop: CASSRRAANDRGGYTF. The CDR3 bases are TGTGCCAGCAGTCGCCGGGCAGCCAACGACCGAGGAGGCTACACCTTC.

This clone was recorded a few times. The rearrangement uses TRBV6-5 and TRBJ2-2; no definite D call. V lost 4 bases, J lost 10 bases, and 22 bases lay in between. This CDR3 is built from 16 residues. In germline, CDR1 is MNHEY, CDR2 SVGAGI. CDR3: CASSSSRPVLAQELFF. The CDR3 nucleotides read TGTGCCAGCAGTTCTTCTCGCCCCGTGCTCGCGCAGGAGCTGTTTTTT.